This entry concerns a single T cell receptor beta chain. The antigen is undetermined. TCRdb's table, derived via immunoSEQ multiplex PCR, lists solely in-frame clones and lacks some. Here the sample spans about 2.3 million clones, roughly 90% being singletons. This record comes from a study of shared clonotypes between healthy human individuals. Study as a whole: Each donor contributed plates that comprised three CD4 naive, three CD4 memory, two CD8 naive and one CD8 memory. Study observations and caveats: Rarefaction showed that sequencing of sorted subsets was incomplete (despite large depth). Relative to clonotypes present in all four donors, those not shared had lower generation probabilities. It was expected that sequencing depth would affect clonotype sharing among donors.

With 1 base removed from V and 2 bases from J, the gap between germline ends came to 14 bases. This CDR3 region has 16 residues. Germline V gene lookup returns CDR1 MGHRA and CDR2 YSYEKL. The rearrangement uses TRBV4-1 and TRBJ2-5, with D tentatively TRBD2 (6 bases). The clonotype was recovered from a man between 18 and 29 years old in good health. Some clones in this sample may be carry-over from other donors' samples. Sequencing was performed on naive CD4+ T cells from PBMCs. Indicated subset: CD45RA+ positively selected. The CDR3, as DNA: TGCGCCAGCAGCCAAGGCCGGGCGGGGAGTCAAGAGACCCAGTACTTC. Protein product: CASSQGRAGSQETQYF.